Below, 18 T cell receptor beta chains from the same sample are listed, as sequenced in a study of shared clonotypes between healthy human individuals. Method: immunoSEQ multiplex PCR; TCRdb's copy keeps in-frame clones and lacks some. This sample has about 2.1 million clones; around 93% occur once, and the top ten carry roughly 1.7%. Terminally differentiated effector memory CD45RA+ cells were excluded by CCR7 positive selection of CD45RO-negative cells. The sequenced material came from naive CD8+ T cells from PBMCs. The receptors here all came from a young man in good health. Some clones in this sample may be carry-over from other donors' samples.

The J gene is TRBJ2-1, the V gene TRBV4-2; 8 bases are a match to TRBD2. V lost 3 bases to trimming and J lost 5 bases; unmatched junction nucleotides: 6. CDR3 size: 15 residues. The germline gives CDR1 LGHNA, CDR2 YNFKEQ. This CDR3 reads CASSQGAGAHNEQFF. CDR3 bases: TGTGCCAGCAGCCAGGGAGCGGGAGCTCACAATGAGCAGTTCTTC.

As to this clone: The same CDR3 is also encoded by other DNA sequences in this sample. The chain recombines TRBV9 with TRBJ2-2; D tentatively reads TRBD1 or TRBD2 (6 bases each). The length of the CDR3 is 15 residues. The V end lost 3 bases, the J end lost 5 bases, and 14 bases lay between the germline ends. Germline-derived CDR1 and CDR2 are SGDLS and YYNGEE. The DNA of the CDR3 is TGTGCCAGCAGCGGTACCGGGGGCGGTACCGGGGAGCTGTTTTTT. Translated, it gives CASSGTGGGTGELFF.

This chain connects TRBV14 to TRBJ1-2; D is uncertain. V lost 0 bases to trimming and J lost 4 bases, with 9 bases between them. Per germline, CDR1 SGHDN and CDR2 FVKESK. The CDR3 consists of 14 residues. CDR3 residues: CASSQDGRLYGYTF. Written as DNA, the CDR3 is TGTGCCAGCAGCCAAGATGGACGGCTCTATGGCTACACCTTC.

The genes are TRBV19 and TRBJ2-2; no definite D call. V lost 0 bases and J 3 bases, leaving 11 bases between the germline ends. The CDR3 extends over 16 amino acids. The V gene's germline CDR1 is LNHDA and CDR2 SQIVND (reference sequence). The CDR3 is CASSIEGGGYTGELFF. The CDR3 DNA is TGTGCCAGTAGTATAGAGGGTGGTGGGTACACCGGGGAGCTGTTTTTT.

This chain joins TRBV6-5 and TRBJ2-1, with 10 bases lining up with TRBD2. The germline CDR1 and CDR2 sequences are MNHEY and SVGAGI. This CDR3 spans 16 amino acids. V shed 4 bases and J 4 bases; nucleotides not matched to a gene: 7. CDR3 protein: CASSSPRTSGYNEQFF. The DNA for the CDR3 is TGTGCCAGCAGTTCACCTCGGACTAGCGGTTACAATGAGCAGTTCTTC.

With regard to this clone: Other nucleotide sequences from this sample produce the same CDR3. The chain combines TRBV5-1 with TRBJ2-1; D is possibly TRBD1 (5 bases). The CDR3 runs to 16 residues. Trimming removed 0 bases from V and 0 bases from J, with 10 bases in between. CDR1 is SGHRS, CDR2 YFSETQ, per germline. The DNA for the CDR3 is TGCGCCAGCAGCTTGGGGGGCCTGAGCTCCTACAATGAGCAGTTCTTC. Translated: CASSLGGLSSYNEQFF.

The rearrangement links TRBV4-3 to TRBJ2-3, with D possibly TRBD2 on 6 matching bases. Germline-derived CDR1 and CDR2 are LGHNA and YSLEER. V was pared by 0 bases and J by 2 bases, with 15 bases between. The length of the CDR3 is 17 residues. CDR3 sequence: CASSQDVGGTYTDTQYF. The CDR3 bases are TGCGCCAGCAGCCAAGATGTCGGCGGGACCTACACAGATACGCAGTATTTT.

The J gene is TRBJ2-5, the V gene TRBV4-1; 10 bases are shared with TRBD1. The CDR3 is 15 residues long. Germline-derived CDR1 and CDR2 are MGHRA and YSYEKL. V was pared by 3 bases and J by 3 bases, with 4 bases of the junction left unmatched. CDR3 amino acids: CASSHRQGAEETQYF. In DNA form, the CDR3 reads TGCGCCAGCAGCCACCGACAGGGGGCAGAAGAGACCCAGTACTTC.

This chain's CDR3 is CASSGLRGTGELFF. The DNA of the CDR3 is TGTGCCAGCAGCGGGCTAAGGGGCACCGGGGAGCTGTTTTTT. J is TRBJ2-2 and V is TRBV9, with a weak D call TRBD1 (5 bases). The CDR3 sequence is 14 residues long. V was shortened by 3 bases and J by 4 bases, with 10 bases between the two germline ends. Germline V CDR1 and CDR2: SGDLS, YYNGEE.

The V call is TRBV7-6, the J call TRBJ2-7; either TRBD1 or TRBD2 may supply D (5 bases each). V gave up 5 bases and J gave up 3 bases, with 11 bases separating them. Germline assignment: CDR1 SGHVS and CDR2 FNYEAQ. The CDR3 has 13 residues. Written as DNA, the CDR3 is TGTGCCAGCAGCCAATCGAGGGGCTACGAGCAGTACTTC. This sequence encodes CASSQSRGYEQYF.

A note on this clone: The same CDR3 can be traced to other DNA sequences in this sample. The chain carries TRBV11-2 and TRBJ2-7; 9 bases line up with TRBD1. After removal of 4 bases from V and 4 bases from J, the junction contained 5 bases not matched to a gene. The CDR3 is 14 amino acids. Per germline, CDR1 SGHAT and CDR2 FQNNGV. The CDR3 coding sequence is TGTGCCAGCAGCTCCCGGGACAGGGCGTACGAGCAGTACTTC. Its protein product is CASSSRDRAYEQYF.

Details on this clone: The same CDR3 also results from other DNA sequences found in this sample. The V and J genes are TRBV19 and TRBJ2-7; D uncertain. V lost 6 bases and J lost 4, with 7 bases in between. The CDR3 runs to 11 residues. Germline V CDR1 and CDR2: LNHDA, SQIVND (reference sequence). The CDR3 region is CASSHGYEQYF. CDR3 nucleotides: TGTGCCAGTAGCCATGGGTACGAGCAGTACTTC.

V and J are TRBV19 and TRBJ2-6; TRBD1 aligns across 7 bases. This CDR3 region has 17 residues. V was pared by 6 bases and J by 2 bases, with 10 bases of the junction left unmatched. The germline gives CDR1 LNHDA, CDR2 SQIVND (reference sequence). CDR3 sequence (DNA): TGTGCCAGTAGCCTGGGACAGAGGCCCACTGGGGCCAACGTCCTGACTTTC. Translation gives CASSLGQRPTGANVLTF.

This chain joins TRBV7-2 and TRBJ2-7; 7 nucleotides agree with TRBD2. Germline CDR1 reads SGHTA; CDR2 reads FQGNSA. V gave up 2 bases and J gave up 2 bases; unmatched junction bases: 6. CDR3 length: 15 residues. The DNA for the CDR3 is TGTGCCAGCAGCTTAAGGGTGGGACTAACCTACGAGCAGTACTTC. Its translation: CASSLRVGLTYEQYF.

This clone was detected once. The chain employs TRBV7-9 and TRBJ2-5; 10 bases align to TRBD1. There are 16 residues in the CDR3. Germline V lookup: CDR1 SEHNR, CDR2 FQNEAQ (reference sequence). The J segment lost 2 bases and the V segment lost 1 base, leaving 4 bases of the junction unmatched. The CDR3 sequence: CASSLEGTGVQETQYF. The CDR3 nucleotides are TGTGCCAGCAGCTTAGAGGGGACAGGGGTACAAGAGACCCAGTACTTC.

Concerning this clone itself: Other DNA sequences within the sample encode an identical CDR3. The chain has TRBV5-4 and TRBJ2-3; D not certain. The CDR3 is 14 residues long. Per the germline V gene, CDR1 is SGHNT and CDR2 is YYREEE (reference sequence). The V and J ends lost 2 bases and 0 bases respectively, with 7 bases between them. CDR3 nucleotide sequence: TGTGCCAGCAGCTTTAGGGATAGCACAGATACGCAGTATTTT. It encodes CASSFRDSTDTQYF.

On this clone itself: This same CDR3 is encoded by further DNA sequences in the sample. The V and J genes are TRBV9 and TRBJ1-5, with 11 bases identical to TRBD1. Germline CDR1 and CDR2: SGDLS and YYNGEE. The ends lost 3 bases at V and 4 bases at J; junction bases unmatched: 3. This CDR3 is built from 15 residues. In DNA, the CDR3 is TGTGCCAGCAGCGCGGGGACAGGGGGGAATCAGCCCCAGCATTTT. It specifies CASSAGTGGNQPQHF. Using reference TRBV9 and TRBJ1-5 for the parts outside the CDR3, the full variable domain is DSGVTQTPKHLITATGQRVTLRCSPRSGDLSVYWYQQSLDQGLQFLIQYYNGEERAKGNILERFSAQQFPDLHSELNLSSLELGDSALYFCASSAGTGGNQPQHFGDGTRLSIL.

The chain carries TRBV27 and TRBJ2-7; either TRBD1 or TRBD2 may fit D (5 bases each). The CDR3 is made up of 14 amino acids. Trimming left V 5 bases short and J 4 bases short, with 15 bases between. In germline, CDR1 is MNHEY, CDR2 SMNVEV (reference sequence). CDR3 protein: CASSAGTPWYEQYF. DNA for the CDR3: TGTGCCAGCAGTGCCGGGACCCCCTGGTACGAGCAGTACTTC.